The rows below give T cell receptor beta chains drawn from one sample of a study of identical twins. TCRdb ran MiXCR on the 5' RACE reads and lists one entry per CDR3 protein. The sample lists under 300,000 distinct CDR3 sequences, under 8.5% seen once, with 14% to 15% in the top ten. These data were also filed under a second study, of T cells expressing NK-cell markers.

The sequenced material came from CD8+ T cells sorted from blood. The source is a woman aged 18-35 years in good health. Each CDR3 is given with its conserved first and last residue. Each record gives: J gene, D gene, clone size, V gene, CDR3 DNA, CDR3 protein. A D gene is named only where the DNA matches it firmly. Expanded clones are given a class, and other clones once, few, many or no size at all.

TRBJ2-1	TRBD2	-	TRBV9	TGTGCCAGCAGCCCCGGGACTAGCGGGAGTTTCAATGAGCAGTTCTTC	CASSPGTSGSFNEQFF
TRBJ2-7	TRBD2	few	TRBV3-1	TGTGCCAGCAGCCAAGATCGGCGGCTAGCGGGGACCACCTACGAGCAGTACTTC	CASSQDRRLAGTTYEQYF
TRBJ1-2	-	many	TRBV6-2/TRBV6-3	TGTGCCAGCAGTTACGGGCAGGACTATGGCTACACCTTC	CASSYGQDYGYTF
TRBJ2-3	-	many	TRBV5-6	TGTGCCAGCAGCTTAATGGGGAAAGGGGGCACAGATACGCAGTATTTT	CASSLMGKGGTDTQYF
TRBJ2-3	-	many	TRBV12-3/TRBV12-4	TGTGCCAGCAGTTTTGGGCTAGTGGTAGATACGCAGTATTTT	CASSFGLVVDTQYF
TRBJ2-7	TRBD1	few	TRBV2	TGTGCCAGCAGTACAGGGGACACCTACGAGCAGTACTTC	CASSTGDTYEQYF
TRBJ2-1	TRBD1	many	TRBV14	TGTGCCAGCAGCCAAGAGTTGGGACAGAGACACAATGAGCAGTTCTTC	CASSQELGQRHNEQFF
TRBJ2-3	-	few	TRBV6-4	TGTGCCAGCAGCGAGGCCGTGACAGATACGCAGTATTTT	CASSEAVTDTQYF
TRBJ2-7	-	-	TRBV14	TGTGCCAGCAGCCCAGGCAAGACCTACGAGCAGTACTTC	CASSPGKTYEQYF
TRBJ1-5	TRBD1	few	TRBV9	TGTGCCAGCAGCCCCCGGGACAGTGGTCGGCCCCAGCATTTT	CASSPRDSGRPQHF
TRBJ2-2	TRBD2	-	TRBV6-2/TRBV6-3	TGTGCCAGCAGTTCAACACTAGCGGGGGAGCTGTTTTTT	CASSSTLAGELFF
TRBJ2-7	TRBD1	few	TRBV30	TGTGCCTTTTCTGGGACAGCGACCTACGAGCAGTACTTC	CAFSGTATYEQYF
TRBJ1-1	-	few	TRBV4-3	TGCGCCAGCAGCCACCGGGGGTTGAACACTGAAGCTTTCTTT	CASSHRGLNTEAFF
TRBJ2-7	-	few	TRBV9	TGTGCCAGCAGCCGTCGGGGGGCACCTAACGAGCAGTACTTC	CASSRRGAPNEQYF
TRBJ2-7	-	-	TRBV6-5	TGTGCCAGCAGTTACTCCGCAGGCTCCTACGAGCAGTACTTC	CASSYSAGSYEQYF
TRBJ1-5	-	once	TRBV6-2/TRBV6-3	TGTGCCAGCAGTTACCCCGGGGGCCATCAGCCCCAGCATTTT	CASSYPGGHQPQHF
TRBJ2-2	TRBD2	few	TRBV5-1	TGCGCCAGCAGCTTGGGTCTAGCGGGAGGCCGGACCGGGGAGCTGTTTTTT	CASSLGLAGGRTGELFF
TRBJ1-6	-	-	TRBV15	TGTGCCACCAGCAGTCTCCTCCTTGGCGGTTCACCCCTCCACTTT	CATSSLLLGGSPLHF
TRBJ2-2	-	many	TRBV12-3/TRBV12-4	TGTGCCAGCAGTTTAGATGTAGGGGAGCTGTTTTTT	CASSLDVGELFF
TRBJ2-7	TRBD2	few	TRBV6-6	TGTGCCAGCTCATCTAGCGGCACCTACGAGCAGTACTTC	CASSSSGTYEQYF
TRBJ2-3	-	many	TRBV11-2	TGTGCCAGCAGCTTAATCTTAACTAGCACAGATACGCAGTATTTT	CASSLILTSTDTQYF
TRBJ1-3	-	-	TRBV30	TGTGCCTGGAGTGTCACGGATAGCTCTGGAAACACCATATATTTT	CAWSVTDSSGNTIYF
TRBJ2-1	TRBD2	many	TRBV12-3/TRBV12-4	TGTGCCAGCAGTTTGACTAGCGGCGATGGGAATGAGCAGTTCTTC	CASSLTSGDGNEQFF
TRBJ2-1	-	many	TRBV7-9	TGTGCCAGCAGCTCACGAATAGGGTTAGCCTACAATGAGCAGTTCTTC	CASSSRIGLAYNEQFF
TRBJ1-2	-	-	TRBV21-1	TGTGCCAGCAGCCCCGAGGGGTGGGCAGCTAACTATGGCTACACCTTC	CASSPEGWAANYGYTF
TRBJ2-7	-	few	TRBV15	TGTGCCACCAGCAGCTTGGGAAGCGAGCAGTACTTC	CATSSLGSEQYF
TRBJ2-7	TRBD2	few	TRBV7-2	TGTGCCAGCAGCGAAAGGACTAGCGGTTCCTACGAGCAGTACTTC	CASSERTSGSYEQYF
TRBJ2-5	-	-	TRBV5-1	TGCGCCAGCAGGTCTGGCGGCCGAGAGACCCAGTACTTC	CASRSGGRETQYF
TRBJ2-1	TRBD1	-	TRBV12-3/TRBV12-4	TGTGCCAGCAGACTGAGGGGGCATGAGCAGTTCTTC	CASRLRGHEQFF
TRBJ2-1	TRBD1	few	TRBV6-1	TGTGCCACCGAGGACAGGTTTGTAAACAATGAGCAGTTCTTC	CATEDRFVNNEQFF
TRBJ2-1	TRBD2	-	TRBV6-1	TGTGCCAGCAGAACACTAAGCGGGAGCTACAATGAGCAGTTCTTC	CASRTLSGSYNEQFF
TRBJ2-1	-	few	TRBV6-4	TGTGCCAGCAGTGACCCCGGACGGCTCAATGAGCAGTTCTTC	CASSDPGRLNEQFF
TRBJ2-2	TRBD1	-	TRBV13	TGTGCCAGCAGTGTGGACAGGGGCGGGACCGGGGAGCTGTTTTTT	CASSVDRGGTGELFF
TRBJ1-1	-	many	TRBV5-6	TGTGCCAGCAGCACGGGAGGGAACACTGAAGCTTTCTTT	CASSTGGNTEAFF
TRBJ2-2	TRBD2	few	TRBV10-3	TGTGCCATCATGTCTGCGGGAGAAAAAATCACCGGGGAGCTGTTTTTT	CAIMSAGEKITGELFF
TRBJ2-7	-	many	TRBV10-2	TGCGCCAGCGCGCCAGCGACTTCGTACGAGCAGTACTTC	CASAPATSYEQYF
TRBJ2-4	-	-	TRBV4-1	TGCGCCAGCAGCCCCGGGGGCCATGACATTCAGTACTTC	CASSPGGHDIQYF
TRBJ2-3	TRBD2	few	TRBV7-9	TGTGCCAGCAGCTTAGACCCCCTAGCGGCGGATACGCAGTATTTT	CASSLDPLAADTQYF
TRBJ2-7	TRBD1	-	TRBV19	TGTGCCAGTAGCCCCGGGACAGGGGGCTTAGGGGAGCAGTACTTC	CASSPGTGGLGEQYF